These T cell receptor beta chains were read from a single sample in a study of shared clonotypes between healthy human individuals. Produced via immunoSEQ multiplex PCR; TCRdb's table is partial and in-frame only. Of fewer than 3 million clones in the sample, approximately 90% are singletons; the top ten hold about 0.36%. The source material was naive CD4+ T cells from PBMCs. The origin of the receptors is a man between 18 and 35 years old in good health. Some clones in this sample may be carry-over from other donors' samples. CDR3s include the opening cysteine and the closing phenylalanine or tryptophan. Each record gives: clone size, V gene, D gene, J gene, CDR3 protein, CDR3 DNA. A D gene is named only where the DNA matches it firmly. The size field is filled for only some rows; it gives once, few, many or a size class.

NA	TRBV11-2	TRBD1	TRBJ2-2	CASSFHRGPNTGELFF	TGTGCCAGCAGCTTTCACAGGGGGCCTAACACCGGGGAGCTGTTTTTT
NA	TRBV4-1	TRBD1	TRBJ1-2	CASYSPGQLNYGYTF	TGCGCCAGCTATTCTCCGGGACAGCTTAACTATGGCTACACCTTC
NA	TRBV7-9	TRBD2	TRBJ2-1	CASSIIGPGLAGWEQFF	TGTGCCAGCAGCATCATTGGGCCGGGACTAGCGGGATGGGAGCAGTTCTTC
NA	TRBV28	TRBD2	TRBJ2-7	CASTQPGLADEQYF	TGTGCCAGCACCCAACCGGGACTAGCGGACGAGCAGTACTTC
NA	TRBV4-2	TRBD2	TRBJ2-7	CASSRIVSGRVYYEQYF	TGTGCCAGCAGCCGAATTGTTAGCGGGAGGGTTTACTACGAGCAGTACTTC
NA	TRBV28	TRBD1	TRBJ2-3	CASSLHFEDRDTDTQYF	TGTGCCAGCAGTTTACACTTTGAAGACAGGGACACAGATACGCAGTATTTT
NA	TRBV5-1	NA	TRBJ1-2	CASSSGGRSYGYTF	TGCGCCAGCAGCTCCGGGGGGCGGTCTTATGGCTACACCTTC
once	TRBV5-1	NA	TRBJ2-5	CASSYPQETQYF	TGCGCCAGCAGCTACCCCCAGGAGACCCAGTACTTC
NA	TRBV7-2	NA	TRBJ1-2	CASSSRPGTHGYTF	TGTGCCAGCAGCTCTCGACCGGGTACCCATGGCTACACCTTC
NA	TRBV4-2	TRBD1	TRBJ2-7	CASSQLSGQGFYEQYF	TGTGCCAGCAGCCAACTCTCGGGACAGGGGTTTTACGAGCAGTACTTC
NA	TRBV28	TRBD1	TRBJ1-2	CANAGTGGVGYTF	TGTGCCAACGCCGGGACAGGGGGCGTTGGCTACACCTTC
NA	TRBV6-1	NA	TRBJ1-4	CASSGREGDEKLFF	TGTGCCAGCAGTGGAAGGGAGGGGGATGAAAAACTGTTTTTT
NA	TRBV5-1	NA	TRBJ1-5	CASSSDSGVRPQHF	TGCGCCAGCAGCTCGGACAGTGGCGTAAGGCCCCAGCATTTT
NA	TRBV9	NA	TRBJ2-7	CASSVGQSGRGTYEQYF	TGTGCCAGCAGCGTGGGACAGTCCGGGCGGGGTACCTACGAGCAGTACTTC
once	TRBV14	NA	TRBJ2-6	CASSHPGSGANVLTF	TGTGCCAGCAGCCATCCCGGGTCTGGGGCCAACGTCCTGACTTTC
once	TRBV6-1	TRBD1	TRBJ1-1	CASSLRDRGTEAFF	TGTGCCAGCAGTCTCCGGGACAGGGGAACTGAAGCTTTCTTT
NA	TRBV14	TRBD1	TRBJ2-6	CASSPRQGAGTKDLTF	TGTGCCAGCAGCCCAAGACAGGGAGCAGGAACCAAGGACCTGACTTTC
once	TRBV11-2	TRBD1	TRBJ1-4	CASSRDSYNEKLFF	TGTGCCAGCAGCCGGGACAGCTATAATGAAAAACTGTTTTTT
few	TRBV7-9	NA	TRBJ1-1	CASSPMGGTEAFF	TGTGCCAGCAGTCCAATGGGGGGCACTGAAGCTTTCTTT
NA	TRBV28	NA	TRBJ2-7	CASSLGSYYEQYF	TGTGCCAGCAGTTTAGGGAGCTACTACGAGCAGTACTTC
few	TRBV5-6	NA	TRBJ2-4	CASSLAPATKNIQYF	TGTGCCAGCAGCTTGGCCCCAGCCACCAAAAACATTCAGTACTTC
NA	TRBV28	TRBD2	TRBJ2-2	CASSSRWTRNTGELFF	TGTGCCAGCAGTTCCCGTTGGACTAGGAACACCGGGGAGCTGTTTTTT
once	TRBV6-5	NA	TRBJ1-1	CASSYGGEAFF	TGTGCCAGCAGTTACGGGGGGGAAGCTTTCTTT
NA	TRBV7-3	NA	TRBJ2-2	CASSPGLGGTGELFF	TGTGCCAGCAGCCCCGGACTAGGGGGGACCGGGGAGCTGTTTTTT
NA	TRBV5-1	NA	TRBJ2-5	CASSLSPKNQETQYF	TGCGCCAGCAGCTTGAGCCCCAAAAATCAAGAGACCCAGTACTTC
NA	TRBV28	NA	TRBJ2-2	CASTPWWGGDGELFF	TGTGCCAGCACTCCATGGTGGGGGGGCGACGGGGAGCTGTTTTTT
NA	TRBV11-2	TRBD2	TRBJ2-1	CASSSPRGIAGEQFF	TGTGCCAGCAGCTCCCCCCGGGGTATAGCGGGAGAGCAGTTCTTC
NA	TRBV7-9	NA	TRBJ2-5	CASSLERRRETQYF	TGTGCCAGCAGCTTAGAACGTCGGCGGGAGACCCAGTACTTC
NA	TRBV11-3	TRBD2	TRBJ2-2	CASSSRAGASGSVDTGELFF	TGTGCCAGCAGCTCACGGGCCGGGGCTAGCGGGAGCGTGGACACCGGGGAGCTGTTTTTT
NA	TRBV6-5	NA	TRBJ2-2	CASRFSGTGELFF	TGTGCCAGCAGGTTCAGCGGGACCGGGGAGCTGTTTTTT
NA	TRBV30	NA	TRBJ1-2	CAWSPGAHGYTF	TGTGCCTGGAGTCCGGGGGCCCATGGCTACACCTTC
NA	TRBV6-6	NA	TRBJ1-2	CASSGPTGDFNYGYTF	TGTGCCAGCAGTGGCCCGACCGGCGACTTTAACTATGGCTACACCTTC
NA	TRBV4-2	TRBD2	TRBJ2-1	CASSQEGSVSGRISSYNEQFF	TGTGCCAGCAGCCAAGAGGGCTCCGTTAGCGGGAGGATTAGCTCCTACAATGAGCAGTTCTTC